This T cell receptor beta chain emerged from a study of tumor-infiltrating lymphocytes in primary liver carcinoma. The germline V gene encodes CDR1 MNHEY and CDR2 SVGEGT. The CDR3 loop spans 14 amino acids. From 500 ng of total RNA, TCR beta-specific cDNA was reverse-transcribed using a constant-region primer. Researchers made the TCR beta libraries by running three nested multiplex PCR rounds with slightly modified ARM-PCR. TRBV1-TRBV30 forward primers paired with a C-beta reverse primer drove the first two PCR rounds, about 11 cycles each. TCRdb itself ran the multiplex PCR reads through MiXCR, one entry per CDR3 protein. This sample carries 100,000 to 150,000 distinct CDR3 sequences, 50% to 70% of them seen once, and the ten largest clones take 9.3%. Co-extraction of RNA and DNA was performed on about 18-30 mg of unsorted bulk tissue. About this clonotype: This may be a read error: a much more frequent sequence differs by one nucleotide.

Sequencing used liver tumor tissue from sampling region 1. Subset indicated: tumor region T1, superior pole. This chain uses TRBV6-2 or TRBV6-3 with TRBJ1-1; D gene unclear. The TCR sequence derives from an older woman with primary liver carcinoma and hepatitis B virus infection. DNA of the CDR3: TGTGCCAGCAGTTACTCGGAGTCTTTCACTGAAGCTTCCTTT. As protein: CASSYSESFTEASF.